Listed below are T cell receptor beta chains from one sample, sequenced in a study of pediatric ulcerative colitis. Assay: immunoSEQ multiplex PCR; the TCRdb copy retains only in-frame clones and omits some. This table holds approximately 14,000 clones, about nine tenths found once. The specimen sequenced was blood. The receptors were sampled from a boy aged 10-17 years with moderate ulcerative colitis. CDR3s include the opening cysteine and the closing phenylalanine or tryptophan. The D gene is left open where the match is weak. The listing skips clone size in some rows; elsewhere it reads once, few, many or a size class.

TRBD2	NA	TRBV30	TRBJ2-7	TGTGCCTGGAGTGTAGCGGGGGGCTCCTACGAGCAGTACTTC	CAWSVAGGSYEQYF
TRBD1	NA	TRBV28	TRBJ2-7	TGTGCCAGCAGTTTCCAGGGGGCCAACTACGAGCAGTACTTC	CASSFQGANYEQYF
NA	NA	TRBV7-2	TRBJ2-5	TGTGCCAGCAGCTTAGGGCCCCCGGAGACCCAGTACTTC	CASSLGPPETQYF
NA	NA	TRBV7-9	TRBJ2-5	TGTGCCAGCAGCTGGGGACCCACCCAGTACTTC	CASSWGPTQYF
NA	NA	TRBV4-3	TRBJ2-2	TGCGCCAGCAGCCAAGTCTGGGGGTCCTACACCGGGGAGCTGTTTTTT	CASSQVWGSYTGELFF
NA	NA	TRBV27	TRBJ1-1	TGTGCCACCTTGGAAGCTTTCTTT	CATLEAFF
TRBD1	NA	TRBV4-1	TRBJ1-5	TGCGCCAGCAGCGCCGGTGAATCGGGGACAGGCAATCAGCCCCAGCATTTT	CASSAGESGTGNQPQHF
NA	NA	TRBV28	TRBJ2-1	TGTGCCAGCAGGAAACCACTGGATTACAATGAGCAGTTCTTC	CASRKPLDYNEQFF
TRBD1	NA	TRBV7-2	TRBJ1-5	TGTGCCAGCAGCCTGACAGGGGACCAGCCCCAGCATTTT	CASSLTGDQPQHF
NA	NA	TRBV28	TRBJ1-2	TGTGCCAGCACGACCCAACAGGTCCGCGGCTACACCTTC	CASTTQQVRGYTF
NA	NA	TRBV5-1	TRBJ2-1	TGCGCCAGCAGCTTGAATGCAGGGTACAATGAGCAGTTCTTC	CASSLNAGYNEQFF
NA	NA	TRBV7-9	TRBJ2-7	TGTGCCAGCAGCCTTACGGACGGGGGCATGTTTTACGAGCAGTACTTC	CASSLTDGGMFYEQYF
NA	NA	TRBV5-6	TRBJ2-1	TGTGCCAGCAGCTTGAGTATGTCTACGGAGCAGTTCTTC	CASSLSMSTEQFF
NA	NA	TRBV9	TRBJ2-7	TGTGCCAGCAGCGTAGTAGGGACCCCCTACGAGCAGTACTTC	CASSVVGTPYEQYF
TRBD2	NA	TRBV6-5	TRBJ2-7	TGTGCCAGCAGTCCCTCCGGGACTACCTCCTACGAGCAGTACTTC	CASSPSGTTSYEQYF
TRBD1	NA	TRBV10-3	TRBJ1-1	TGTGCCATCAGTGAGGCGGACAGGGAACATGAAGCTTTCTTT	CAISEADREHEAFF
NA	NA	TRBV6-5	TRBJ2-7	TGTGCCAGCAGGCACAGGGAGTTAGACGAGCAGTACTTC	CASRHRELDEQYF
NA	NA	TRBV5-1	TRBJ2-5	TGCGCCAGCAGCTTAACCGGGACTGCTCCGCAGACCCAGTACTTC	CASSLTGTAPQTQYF
TRBD2	NA	TRBV4-1	TRBJ2-7	TGCGCCAGCAGCCTTACTAGCGGGAGGGCGGGGAACGAGCAGTACTTC	CASSLTSGRAGNEQYF
TRBD2	NA	TRBV7-7	TRBJ2-5	TGTGCTAGCAGCTTAGTGGGCGGGGGTCCGCAAGAGACCCAGTACTTC	CASSLVGGGPQETQYF
NA	NA	TRBV5-1	TRBJ2-5	TGCGCCAGCAGCTTGCTTCCAAACGGGGAGACCCAGTACTTC	CASSLLPNGETQYF
NA	NA	TRBV6-5	TRBJ1-1	TGTGCCAGCAGTTACTCGATGGGGGGAGGGACTGAAGCTTTCTTT	CASSYSMGGGTEAFF
NA	NA	TRBV19	TRBJ2-1	TGTGCCAGTAGGCCGGGGTCCTACAATGAGCAGTTCTTC	CASRPGSYNEQFF
NA	NA	TRBV5-1	TRBJ1-2	TGCGCCAGCAGCTTGGCCAATCCCTGGGCCCCCGCTTATGGCTACACCTTC	CASSLANPWAPAYGYTF
NA	NA	TRBV18	TRBJ1-1	TGTGCCAGCTCCACCGCCTGGGACACTGAAGCTTTCTTT	CASSTAWDTEAFF
TRBD1	NA	TRBV7-9	TRBJ1-1	TGTGCCAGCAGCTTAGTTAGGGTAGGGGACAGGGAACGGAACACTGAAGCTTTCTTT	CASSLVRVGDRERNTEAFF
TRBD1	NA	TRBV2	TRBJ2-2	TGTGCCAGCAGTGAAAACCCCCTAGGGGGCGGTTTCACCGGGGAGCTGTTTTTT	CASSENPLGGGFTGELFF
TRBD2	NA	TRBV5-4	TRBJ2-7	TGTGCCAGCAGCTTAGCGGGAGTAGTATACGAGCAGTACTTC	CASSLAGVVYEQYF
TRBD1	NA	TRBV10-2	TRBJ1-1	TGCGCCAGCAGTGAGCAGGGGGCGGGAACTGAAGCTTTCTTT	CASSEQGAGTEAFF
NA	NA	TRBV7-9	TRBJ1-2	TGTGCCAGCAGCTTACGTGGAGACTATGGCTACACCTTC	CASSLRGDYGYTF
NA	NA	TRBV7-2	TRBJ1-5	TGTGCCAGCAGCTTAGAGGGGAGCAATCAGCCCCAGCATTTT	CASSLEGSNQPQHF
NA	NA	TRBV4-2	TRBJ1-3	TGTGCCAGCAGCCAAGTCCCCGGGGATGGAAACACCATATATTTT	CASSQVPGDGNTIYF
NA	NA	TRBV21-1	TRBJ2-3	TGTGCCAGCAGCAAACTTGTGTCCATTGATAGAGGCTCAGATACGCAGTATTTT	CASSKLVSIDRGSDTQYF
NA	NA	TRBV7-9	TRBJ2-4	TGTGCCAGCAGCTTGCAAGGGCTCAAAAACATTCAGTACTTC	CASSLQGLKNIQYF
TRBD1	NA	TRBV11-2	TRBJ1-4	TGTGCCAGCAGCTTAAGCAGGGGGGTGGCTAATGAAAAACTGTTTTTT	CASSLSRGVANEKLFF
NA	NA	TRBV28	TRBJ2-1	TGTGCCAGCAGAAGAACCCAGGGTAGCAATGAGCAGTTCTTC	CASRRTQGSNEQFF
NA	NA	TRBV4-3	TRBJ1-6	TGCGCCAGCAGCCTATCTCATTCTAATTCACCCCTCCACTTT	CASSLSHSNSPLHF
NA	NA	TRBV5-6	TRBJ2-7	TGTGCCAGCAGCTTGGCCCCCTCGAACGAGCAGTACTTC	CASSLAPSNEQYF
TRBD1	few	TRBV19	TRBJ1-5	TGTGCCAGTAGTACAGGGACAGGGGCCGGTCAGCCCCAGCATTTT	CASSTGTGAGQPQHF
NA	NA	TRBV2	TRBJ2-5	TGTGCCAGCAGTGAAGCGCTGGCGGGTGAGACCCAGTACTTC	CASSEALAGETQYF
NA	NA	TRBV28	TRBJ2-1	TGTGCCAGCAGTTTAAAGCGGAGAGAGCAGTTCTTC	CASSLKRREQFF
TRBD1	once	TRBV29-1	TRBJ2-5	TGCAGCGACCGGGACAGGGGGCGAGAGACCCAGTACTTC	CSDRDRGRETQYF
NA	NA	TRBV30	TRBJ2-5	TGTGCCTGGAGTCCAATTCTGGGGTGGCAAGAGACCCAGTACTTC	CAWSPILGWQETQYF
NA	NA	TRBV4-2	TRBJ2-7	TGTGCCAGCAGCCAACAGGATCTCTACGAGCAGTACTTC	CASSQQDLYEQYF
TRBD2	NA	TRBV4-1	TRBJ2-7	TGCGCCAGCAGCCAAGGGACTAGCCTCCACGAGCAGTACTTC	CASSQGTSLHEQYF
TRBD1	NA	TRBV5-1	TRBJ2-1	TGCGCCAGCAGCAGGGGACAGGGATCGGGTGAGCAGTTCTTC	CASSRGQGSGEQFF
TRBD1	NA	TRBV7-6	TRBJ2-5	TGTGCCAGCACAACGACAGGGGTCGAGACCCAGTACTTC	CASTTTGVETQYF
NA	NA	TRBV29-1	TRBJ2-7	TGCAGCGTTGTTGGGAGAGGGCTCTCGATCTACGAGCAGTACTTC	CSVVGRGLSIYEQYF
NA	NA	TRBV30	TRBJ1-2	TGTGCCTGGAGTGAGAACACCGAAGCGGTAGGCTACACCTTC	CAWSENTEAVGYTF
NA	once	TRBV19	TRBJ2-1	TGTGCCAGTAATCCGAGTGGGGGGTCCTACAATGAGCAGTTCTTC	CASNPSGGSYNEQFF